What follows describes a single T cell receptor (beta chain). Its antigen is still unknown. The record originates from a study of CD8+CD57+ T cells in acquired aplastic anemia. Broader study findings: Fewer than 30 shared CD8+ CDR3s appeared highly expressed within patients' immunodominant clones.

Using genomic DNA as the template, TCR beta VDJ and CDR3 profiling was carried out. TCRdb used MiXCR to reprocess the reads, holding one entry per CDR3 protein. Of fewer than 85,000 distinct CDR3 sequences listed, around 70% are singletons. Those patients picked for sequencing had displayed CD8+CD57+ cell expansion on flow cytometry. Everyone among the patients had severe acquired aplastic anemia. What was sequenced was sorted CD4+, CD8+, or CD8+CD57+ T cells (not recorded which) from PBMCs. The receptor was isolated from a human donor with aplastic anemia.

The CDR3 nucleotides read TGTGCCAGTGGACAGGTGGGATCTTCACCCCTCCACTTT. Its protein is CASGQVGSSPLHF. This chain uses TRBV7-3 with TRBJ1-6; 7 bases match TRBD1. J was trimmed by 9 bases and V by 9 bases; bases with no gene match: 8. The CDR3 runs to 13 residues. Germline-derived CDR1 and CDR2 are SGHTA and FQGTGA. The variable domain in full, completed from reference TRBV7-3 and TRBJ1-6, reads GAGVSQTPSNKVTEKGKYVELRCDPISGHTALYWYRQSLGQGPEFLIYFQGTGAADDSGLPNDRFFAVRPEGSVSTLKIQRTERGDSAVYLCASGQVGSSPLHFGNGTRLTVT.